This entry is about one T cell receptor (beta chain). The junction departs from the called germline gene at one end, perhaps through a read error. This CDR3 region has 14 residues. Germline values: CDR1 MNHNS, CDR2 SASEGT. In the original processing: Estimated nucleated cell counts came from reference gene primer amplification. The protocol was immunoSEQ multiplex PCR, while the TCRdb copy is restricted to in-frame clones and leaves out a portion. V and J calls and clone size are as listed in that table; D and trimming were resolved from the DNA. In the table there are some 300,000 clones, more than 80% of which are singletons. Seattle researchers signed up patients amid active infection and tracked them longitudinally. This sample was taken from a study of blood T cell repertoires in COVID-19. Study in general: Sources were T cells, B-cell-depleted T cells, or PBMCs; the material itself was cDNA or gDNA.

The clonotype was recovered from a woman aged 50 to 60 with COVID-19, enrolled during active disease. The sequenced sample consisted of peripheral blood. The chain uses TRBV6-1 and TRBJ2-7; maybe TRBD1 (6 bases). CDR3 bases: TGTGCCAGCAGGGAAGGACAGTCCTCCTACGAGCAGTACTTC. Amino acids: CASREGQSSYEQYF.